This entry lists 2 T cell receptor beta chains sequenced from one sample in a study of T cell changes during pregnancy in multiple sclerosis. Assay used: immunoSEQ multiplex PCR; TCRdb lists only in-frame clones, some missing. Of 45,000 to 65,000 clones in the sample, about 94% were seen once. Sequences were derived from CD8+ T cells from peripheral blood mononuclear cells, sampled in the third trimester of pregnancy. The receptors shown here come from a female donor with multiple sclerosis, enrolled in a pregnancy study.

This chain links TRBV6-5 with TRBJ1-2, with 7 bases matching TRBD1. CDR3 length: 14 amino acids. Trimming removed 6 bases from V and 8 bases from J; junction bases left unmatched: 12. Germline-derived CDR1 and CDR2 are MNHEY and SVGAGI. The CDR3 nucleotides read TGTGCCAGCAGGACCCAAGACAGGGTGTGGGGCTACACCTTC. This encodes CASRTQDRVWGYTF.

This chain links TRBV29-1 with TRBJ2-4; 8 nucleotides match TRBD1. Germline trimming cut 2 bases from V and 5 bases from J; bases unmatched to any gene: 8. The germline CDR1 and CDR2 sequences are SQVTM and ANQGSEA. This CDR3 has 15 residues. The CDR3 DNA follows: TGCAGCGTTGAAACCCCGGACAGGGCCCAAAACATTCAGTACTTC. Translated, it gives CSVETPDRAQNIQYF.